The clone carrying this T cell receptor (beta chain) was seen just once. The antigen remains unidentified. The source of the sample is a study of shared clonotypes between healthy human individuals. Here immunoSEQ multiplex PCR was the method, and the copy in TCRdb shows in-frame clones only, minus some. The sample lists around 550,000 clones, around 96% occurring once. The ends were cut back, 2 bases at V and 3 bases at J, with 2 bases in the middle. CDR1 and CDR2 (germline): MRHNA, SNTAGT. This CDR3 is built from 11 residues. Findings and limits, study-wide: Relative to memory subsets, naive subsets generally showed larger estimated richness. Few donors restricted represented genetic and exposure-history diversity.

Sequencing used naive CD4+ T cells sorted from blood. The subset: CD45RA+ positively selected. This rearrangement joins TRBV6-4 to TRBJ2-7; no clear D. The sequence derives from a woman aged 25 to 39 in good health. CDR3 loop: CASSDGYEQYF. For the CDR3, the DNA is TGTGCCAGCAGTGACGGCTACGAGCAGTACTTC.